The 31 T cell receptor beta chains below all came from one sample that was sequenced in a study of T cell changes during pregnancy in multiple sclerosis. Sequenced by immunoSEQ multiplex PCR; TCRdb stores in-frame clones only, minus some. The table lists about 99,000 clones, roughly 92% of them singletons, with 0.9% to 0.95% in the top ten. The input for sequencing was peripheral blood, taken after pregnancy. Receptors originate from a female donor with multiple sclerosis, enrolled in a pregnancy study.

The rearrangement joins TRBV6-5 to TRBJ2-2; D unclear. The CDR3 has 13 amino acids. With 6 bases removed from V and 7 bases from J, the gap between germline ends came to 12 bases. Germline V lookup: CDR1 MNHEY, CDR2 SVGAGI. The chain's CDR3 is CASSLIAGGELFF. DNA of the CDR3: TGTGCCAGCAGCCTGATTGCCGGCGGGGAGCTGTTTTTT.

The chain is built from TRBV29-1 and TRBJ2-1, with 8 bases lining up with TRBD2. The CDR3 is made up of 14 amino acids. CDR1 is SQVTM, CDR2 ANQGSEA, per germline. The junction had 10 bases not matched to a gene; V was cut back by 3 bases and J by 9 bases. The CDR3 loop reads CSVDSRLAWGEQFF. CDR3 DNA: TGCAGCGTTGATTCCCGACTAGCGTGGGGTGAGCAGTTCTTC.

V usage is TRBV6-6 and J usage is TRBJ2-2, with TRBD1 as a possible D gene (6 bases). Germline V lookup: CDR1 MNHNY, CDR2 SVGAGI (reference sequence). V lost 6 bases and J lost 5, with 19 bases in between. This CDR3 region has 16 residues. CDR3 coding DNA: TGTGCCAGCAGCCCTTGGGACACCAGAAAAACCGGGGAGCTGTTTTTT. Its protein product is CASSPWDTRKTGELFF.

Note on this clone: Other DNA sequences in the same sample also yield this CDR3. The chain carries TRBV5-4 and TRBJ2-1, with 12 bases that match TRBD2. This CDR3 is built from 16 residues. CDR1 and CDR2 (germline): SGHNT, YYREEE (reference sequence). V shed 3 bases and J 2 bases; nucleotides not matched to a gene: 3. CDR3 sequence reads: CASSSRTSGAYNEQFF. CDR3 DNA: TGTGCCAGCAGCTCCAGGACTAGCGGGGCCTACAATGAGCAGTTCTTC.

CDR3 residues: CASSMERGGLYEQYF. The CDR3 DNA follows: TGTGCCAGCAGCATGGAGCGGGGGGGCCTCTACGAGCAGTACTTC. V gene TRBV6-1 combines with J gene TRBJ2-7, with 10 bases identical to TRBD2. The CDR3 runs to 15 residues. Germline CDR1 and CDR2: MNHNS and SASEGT. V lost 6 bases and J lost 3; bases outside the gene matches: 8.

The chain combines TRBV7-9 with TRBJ2-6; a possible D gene is TRBD2 (6 bases). The germline V gene has CDR1 SEHNR and CDR2 FQNEAQ (reference sequence). The CDR3 is 16 residues long. The V end lost 6 bases, the J end lost 0 bases, and 12 bases lay between the germline ends. The CDR3 reads CASSGGWGSGANVLTF. Here the CDR3 DNA reads TGTGCCAGCAGTGGGGGGTGGGGCTCTGGGGCCAACGTCCTGACTTTC.

The chain couples TRBV27 to TRBJ1-2, with D perhaps matching TRBD1 (5 bases). V was pared by 8 bases and J by 0 bases, with 19 bases between. This CDR3 has 16 amino acids. Germline V lookup: CDR1 MNHEY, CDR2 SMNVEV (reference sequence). CDR3 in DNA: TGTGCCAGCCCCCCCGGGTATAGGGGCCCTAACTATGGCTACACCTTC. Protein product: CASPPGYRGPNYGYTF.

Comments on this clone: One end of the junction fails to match germline, which may point to a read error. CDR3 sequence: CASSPERGGYNKQFF. The CDR3 region has the DNA TGCGCCAGCAGCCCAGAGCGGGGGGGCTACAATAAGCAGTTCTTC. The chain uses TRBV10-1 and TRBJ2-1; TRBD2 aligns across 10 bases. This CDR3 comprises 15 residues. CDR1 and CDR2 from the germline V gene are WNHNN and SYGVQD (reference sequence).

This clone was seen once. The chain couples TRBV27 to TRBJ1-4; 8 bases agree with TRBD1. This CDR3 is built from 15 residues. The V gene end was trimmed by 5 bases and the J gene end by 10 bases; junction bases not matched to a gene: 12. CDR1 and CDR2 from the germline V gene are MNHEY and SMNVEV (reference sequence). CDR3 amino acids: CASSPQGALEGKLFF. DNA of the CDR3: TGTGCCAGCAGTCCGCAGGGGGCCCTAGAGGGAAAACTGTTTTTT.

The gene calls are TRBV19 and TRBJ1-1; D possibly corresponds to TRBD1 (5 bases). Trimming removed 5 bases at V and 1 base at J, with 14 bases between. CDR3 length equals 15 residues. Germline-derived CDR1 and CDR2 are LNHDA and SQIVND (reference sequence). CDR3 in amino acids: CASSRRVGQNTEAFF. The CDR3 coding sequence is TGTGCCAGTAGTCGCAGGGTCGGACAGAACACTGAAGCTTTCTTT.

The chain links TRBV4-1 to TRBJ2-1; 10 bases align to TRBD2. V lost 0 bases and J lost 9; bases outside the gene matches: 8. Per germline, CDR1 MGHRA and CDR2 YSYEKL. The CDR3 totals 16 residues. For the CDR3, the DNA is TGCGCCAGCAGCCAAGATCAGCCTAGCGGGAGTCTTGAGCAGTTCTTC. It translates to CASSQDQPSGSLEQFF.

The chain employs TRBV5-6 and TRBJ1-2; D gene ambiguous. V shed 4 bases and J shed 4 bases, with 8 bases lying between them. The CDR3 spans 12 residues. Per the germline V gene, CDR1 is SGHDT and CDR2 is YYEEEE. The CDR3 is CASSPNSYGYTF. In DNA, the CDR3 is TGTGCCAGCAGCCCCAACAGCTATGGCTACACCTTC.

The rearrangement joins TRBV11-2 to TRBJ2-7; TRBD2 matches 10 bases. V lost 5 bases to trimming and J lost 4 bases; unmatched junction nucleotides: 8. The CDR3 runs 15 residues. The germline V gene has CDR1 SGHAT and CDR2 FQNNGV. Written as DNA, the CDR3 is TGTGCCAGCAGCGGAAGCGGGGGGGGGATTTACGAGCAGTACTTC. Translation: CASSGSGGGIYEQYF.

The chain recombines TRBV7-2 with TRBJ1-5; 8 positions match TRBD1. The V and J ends lost 5 bases and 1 base, in that order; junction bases with no gene match: 4. Per the germline V gene, CDR1 is SGHTA and CDR2 is FQGNSA. This CDR3 has 15 residues. This CDR3 is CASSLGQDSNQPQHF. The CDR3 nucleotides are TGTGCCAGCAGCCTGGGACAGGACAGCAATCAGCCCCAGCATTTT.

The chain combines TRBV9 with TRBJ2-3, with 8 bases aligning to TRBD2. Germline V gene sequence: CDR1 SGDLS, CDR2 YYNGEE. V was pared by 0 bases and J by 1 base, with 1 base of the junction left unmatched. The CDR3 contains 15 residues. CDR3: CASSVAGGGTDTQYF. CDR3 nucleotides: TGTGCCAGCAGCGTAGCGGGAGGGGGCACAGATACGCAGTATTTT. The entire variable domain, with the rest obtained from reference TRBV9 and TRBJ2-3, is as follows: DSGVTQTPKHLITATGQRVTLRCSPRSGDLSVYWYQQSLDQGLQFLIQYYNGEERAKGNILERFSAQQFPDLHSELNLSSLELGDSALYFCASSVAGGGTDTQYFGPGTRLTVL.

This clone was seen only once. The CDR3 DNA reads as TGTGCCAGCAGTTACTCCCGCCCGAGGGACACTGAAGCTTTCTTT. Encoded protein: CASSYSRPRDTEAFF. This sequence joins TRBV6-5 and TRBJ1-1, with D hard to call. The germline V gene has CDR1 MNHEY and CDR2 SVGAGI. Trimming took 0 bases from V and 3 from J, leaving 11 bases between them. The CDR3 consists of 15 residues.

The J gene is TRBJ2-2, the V gene TRBV29-1; D not resolved. Germline-derived CDR1 and CDR2 are SQVTM and ANQGSEA. V lost 4 bases, J lost 1 base, and 7 bases lay in between. The CDR3 is made up of 13 amino acids. The CDR3 bases are TGCAGCGTTGGGCAGAAGAACACCGGGGAGCTGTTTTTT. Translated: CSVGQKNTGELFF.

This CDR3 reads CASTRRSENTIYF. The CDR3 region has the DNA TGTGCCAGCACCCGGCGGAGCGAAAACACCATATATTTT. The V gene is TRBV7-9, the J gene TRBJ1-3; D is ambiguous. The CDR3 sequence is 13 residues long. Per the germline V gene, CDR1 is SEHNR and CDR2 is FQNEAQ (reference sequence). The ends were cut back, 7 bases at V and 6 bases at J, with 13 bases in the middle.

J is TRBJ2-3 and V is TRBV27; 8 nucleotides match TRBD2. From germline, CDR1 is MNHEY and CDR2 SMNVEV (reference sequence). This CDR3 is 15 amino acids long. Trimming took 6 bases from V and 2 from J; bases not matched to a gene: 7. CDR3 nucleotides: TGTGCCAGCAGCCGACTCGGGGGGGACACAGATACGCAGTATTTT. As protein: CASSRLGGDTDTQYF.

The rearrangement uses TRBV5-1 and TRBJ2-3; D perhaps matches TRBD1 (6 bases). Trimming removed 4 bases from V and 1 base from J, with 13 bases in between. This CDR3 is built from 15 residues. Per germline, CDR1 SGHRS and CDR2 YFSETQ. The CDR3 reads CASSLRGVGTDTQYF. Written as DNA, the CDR3 is TGCGCCAGCAGCCTCAGGGGCGTCGGCACAGATACGCAGTATTTT. Drawing the rest from reference TRBV5-1 and TRBJ2-3, the complete variable domain is KAGVTQTPRYLIKTRGQQVTLSCSPISGHRSVSWYQQTPGQGLQFLFEYFSETQRNKGNFPGRFSGRQFSNSRSEMNVSTLELGDSALYLCASSLRGVGTDTQYFGPGTRLTVL.

The genes are TRBV27 and TRBJ1-5; 12 nucleotides agree with TRBD1. In germline, CDR1 is MNHEY, CDR2 SMNVEV (reference sequence). There are 17 residues in the CDR3. Unmatched junction bases numbered 11, after V lost 4 bases and J lost 7 bases. The CDR3 DNA reads as TGTGCCAGCAGTTCGCTTACGGGACAGGGGGCTGGACAGCCCCAGCATTTT. Translated: CASSSLTGQGAGQPQHF.

The J gene is TRBJ2-3, the V gene TRBV19, with TRBD2 matching 11 bases. There are 16 residues in the CDR3. V lost 6 bases and J lost 2; bases outside the gene matches: 7. Germline V gene sequence: CDR1 LNHDA, CDR2 SQIVND (reference sequence). For the CDR3, the DNA is TGTGCCAGTAGCCTGAATAGCGGGGGGGCCACAGATACGCAGTATTTT. It specifies CASSLNSGGATDTQYF.

V and J are TRBV27 and TRBJ1-1, with D maybe TRBD1 (5 bases). The CDR3 runs to 13 residues. V gave up 9 bases and J gave up 1 base, with 12 bases separating them. Germline V gene lookup returns CDR1 MNHEY and CDR2 SMNVEV (reference sequence). Here the CDR3 DNA reads TGTGCCAGTAGGGACTTGCCGAACACTGAAGCTTTCTTT. Translation gives CASRDLPNTEAFF.

The V and J genes are TRBV7-9 and TRBJ2-7; perhaps TRBD2 as D (5 bases). The V and J ends lost 5 bases and 0 bases respectively, with 17 bases between them. The CDR3 sequence is 16 residues long. The germline V gene has CDR1 SEHNR and CDR2 FQNEAQ (reference sequence). DNA for the CDR3: TGTGCCAGCAGCGAGGCCCCTGGCGGGTACTCCTACGAGCAGTACTTC. Translation: CASSEAPGGYSYEQYF.

For the CDR3, the DNA is TGCGCCAGCAGCTCCGGCGGCTCCGGGACAGGGACCTACGAGCAGTACTTC. It is translated as CASSSGGSGTGTYEQYF. The J gene is TRBJ2-7, the V gene TRBV5-1, with 9 positions matching TRBD1. Germline V gives CDR1 SGHRS, CDR2 YFSETQ. V lost 3 bases and J lost 2; bases outside the gene matches: 12. This CDR3 is 17 amino acids long.

This chain joins TRBV15 and TRBJ2-4, with 9 positions matching TRBD1. Trimming at V came to 5 bases and at J to 2 bases, leaving 7 bases not matched to a gene. The CDR3 runs 16 residues. Germline CDR1 reads LNHNV; CDR2 reads YYDKDF (reference sequence). DNA of the CDR3: TGTGCCACCAGCGGGGACAGGGTATCAACCAAAAACATTCAGTACTTC. It codes for CATSGDRVSTKNIQYF.

The V call is TRBV10-3, the J call TRBJ1-1, with a tentative D call TRBD1 (5 bases). The CDR3 runs to 13 residues. Germline V lookup: CDR1 ENHRY, CDR2 SYGVKD. V gave up 6 bases and J gave up 0 bases, with 8 bases separating them. The CDR3 sequence: CAIRDTVNTEAFF. The CDR3 DNA sequence: TGTGCCATCAGGGACACAGTGAACACTGAAGCTTTCTTT.

The V gene is TRBV13, the J gene TRBJ2-7; TRBD2 agrees at 7 bases. Germline CDR1 PRHDT, CDR2 FYEKMQ (reference sequence). Trimming cost V 3 bases and J 7 bases; bases outside gene matches: 0. The CDR3 has 11 amino acids. As DNA, the CDR3 is TGTGCCAGCAGCTTGGGACTAGAGCAGTACTTC. This encodes CASSLGLEQYF.

The chain uses TRBV7-2 and TRBJ1-1; D might be TRBD1 (6 bases). Trimming removed 1 base from V and 7 bases from J, with 13 bases in between. Germline lookup yields CDR1 SGHTA and CDR2 FQGNSA. This CDR3 region has 14 residues. In nucleotides, the CDR3 is TGTGCCAGCAGCTTAGTAGGGACACAAGTTGAAGCTTTCTTT. Amino acids: CASSLVGTQVEAFF.

This chain uses TRBV5-1 with TRBJ1-1, with TRBD1 as a possible D gene (5 bases). The ends were cut back, 0 bases at V and 1 base at J, with 13 bases in the middle. The length of the CDR3 is 16 residues. Germline V gives CDR1 SGHRS, CDR2 YFSETQ. The CDR3 DNA is TGCGCCAGCAGCTTGGGGTCGGCGGGGACGAACACTGAAGCTTTCTTT. Its translation is CASSLGSAGTNTEAFF. Full variable domain (remainder filled in from reference TRBV5-1 and TRBJ1-1): KAGVTQTPRYLIKTRGQQVTLSCSPISGHRSVSWYQQTPGQGLQFLFEYFSETQRNKGNFPGRFSGRQFSNSRSEMNVSTLELGDSALYLCASSLGSAGTNTEAFFGQGTRLTVV.

The chain combines TRBV7-6 with TRBJ2-3; D is perhaps TRBD1 (6 bases). Per the germline V gene, CDR1 is SGHVS and CDR2 is FNYEAQ. This CDR3 region has 14 residues. The V gene lost 2 bases and the J gene lost 4 bases, with 10 bases spanning the gap. The CDR3 is CASSLRTGSDTQYF. In DNA form, the CDR3 reads TGTGCCAGCAGCTTACGAACAGGGTCAGATACGCAGTATTTT.